The 14 T cell receptor beta chains below were found in one sample sequenced in a study of TIL therapy for anti-PD-1-resistant metastatic lung cancer. The libraries were made with immunoSEQ v3. Produced via immunoSEQ multiplex PCR; TCRdb's table is partial and in-frame only. The table has tens of thousands of clones, approximately 69% seen once. Regarding time point: pre-treatment sample, taken before nivolumab and TIL therapy. This specimen consisted of blood, obtained at baseline. These receptor sequences come from a person between 25 and 80 years old with non-small cell lung cancer.

The chain is built from TRBV5-1 and TRBJ2-6; the D is unclear. This CDR3 contains 15 residues. The germline V and J ends were trimmed by 2 bases and 0 bases, with 6 bases remaining between them. The germline CDR1 and CDR2 sequences are SGHRS and YFSETQ. In nucleotides, the CDR3 is TGCGCCAGCAGCTTAGTAAGCTCTGGGGCCAACGTCCTGACTTTC. Its protein is CASSLVSSGANVLTF.

The chain uses TRBV9 and TRBJ2-5, with TRBD2 matching 8 bases. Trimming removed 4 bases from V and 5 bases from J; junction bases left unmatched: 13. The CDR3 has 16 residues. Germline V gene lookup returns CDR1 SGDLS and CDR2 YYNGEE. The CDR3 sequence: CASSSWGSGSRETQYF. The CDR3 DNA reads TGTGCCAGCAGCTCCTGGGGAAGCGGGAGTAGGGAGACCCAGTACTTC. The variable domain in full, with the rest retrieved from reference TRBV9 and TRBJ2-5, is DSGVTQTPKHLITATGQRVTLRCSPRSGDLSVYWYQQSLDQGLQFLIQYYNGEERAKGNILERFSAQQFPDLHSELNLSSLELGDSALYFCASSSWGSGSRETQYFGPGTRLLVL.

The chain carries TRBV19 and TRBJ2-3, with a weak D call TRBD1 (5 bases). The CDR3 runs 13 residues. Germline V lookup: CDR1 LNHDA, CDR2 SQIVND (reference sequence). Trimming took off 6 bases at V and 2 bases at J, with 9 bases between the two ends. This chain's CDR3 is CASSTRDTDTQYF. The CDR3 nucleotides are TGTGCCAGTAGCACCAGGGACACAGATACGCAGTATTTT.

The chain employs TRBV19 and TRBJ2-2, with 12 bases lining up with TRBD1. V gave up 4 bases and J gave up 3 bases; unmatched junction bases: 3. CDR1 LNHDA and CDR2 SQIVND come from the germline V gene (reference sequence). The CDR3 loop spans 16 amino acids. The CDR3 loop is CASSRDRGLDTGELFF. The DNA for the CDR3 is TGTGCCAGTAGTAGGGACAGGGGGCTCGACACCGGGGAGCTGTTTTTT.

The gene calls are TRBV19 and TRBJ1-2; D perhaps matches TRBD1 (6 bases). Germline values: CDR1 LNHDA, CDR2 SQIVND (reference sequence). The CDR3 consists of 14 residues. Trimming took off 4 bases at V and 8 bases at J, with 17 bases between the two ends. CDR3 nucleotides: TGTGCCAGTAGTAGGAGACCAGGGGTGGAAGGCTACACCTTC. It is translated as CASSRRPGVEGYTF.

The chain is built from TRBV6-5 and TRBJ1-5; the match to TRBD1 covers 9 bases. CDR1 is MNHEY, CDR2 SVGAGI, per germline. The J segment lost 6 bases and the V segment lost 2 bases, leaving 5 bases of the junction unmatched. This CDR3 spans 15 amino acids. CDR3 amino acids: CASSYPQGAFQPQHF. The CDR3 DNA reads as TGTGCCAGCAGTTACCCACAGGGGGCTTTTCAGCCCCAGCATTTT.

The rearrangement joins TRBV5-1 to TRBJ2-2, with a possible D match to TRBD2 (5 bases). Germline assignment: CDR1 SGHRS and CDR2 YFSETQ. Trimming shortened V by 2 bases and J by 2 bases, and 16 bases separated the two germline ends. The CDR3 runs 17 residues. The CDR3 here is CASSFGRGSLNTGELFF. DNA for the CDR3: TGCGCCAGCAGCTTTGGGCGCGGGTCTCTAAACACCGGGGAGCTGTTTTTT.

The chain is built from TRBV11-1 and TRBJ2-5, with D unresolved. The CDR3 totals 14 residues. Deletions cut 1 base from V and 0 bases from J, with 6 bases between. Looked up from germline, CDR1 is SGHAT and CDR2 is FQDESV (reference sequence). The DNA for the CDR3 is TGTGCCAGCAGCTTAGGACTGCACCAAGAGACCCAGTACTTC. Residues: CASSLGLHQETQYF.

Notes on this clone: One junction end disagrees with the germline gene, perhaps due to a read error. This rearrangement joins TRBV2 to TRBJ2-7; D is perhaps TRBD2 (6 bases). This CDR3 region has 11 residues. CDR1 SNHLY and CDR2 FYNNEI come from the germline V gene. In DNA, the CDR3 is TGTGCCAGCAGTGAGGCGGGACTTCCAGTCTTC. Translation: CASSEAGLPVF.

This sequence joins TRBV15 and TRBJ1-6; D is ambiguous. The CDR3 totals 14 residues. From germline, CDR1 is LNHNV and CDR2 YYDKDF (reference sequence). V lost 3 bases and J lost 6, with 9 bases in between. CDR3 sequence: CATSSRAFNSPLHF. CDR3 coding DNA: TGTGCCACCAGCAGCCGGGCCTTTAATTCACCCCTCCACTTT.

This clone was seen more than once but under ten times. This chain links TRBV5-1 with TRBJ1-5; possible D gene TRBD1, 5 bases. Trimming pared 0 bases from V and 2 bases from J, leaving 12 bases between. Germline CDR1 is SGHRS and CDR2 is YFSETQ. This CDR3 region has 16 residues. In nucleotides, the CDR3 is TGCGCCAGCAGCTTGGAGGGGAGCACTGGCAATCAGCCCCAGCATTTT. This translates into CASSLEGSTGNQPQHF.

Comment on this clone: One junction end does not reproduce the germline sequence, and a read error may be involved. The rearrangement links TRBV10-3 to TRBJ1-3, with D maybe TRBD1 (5 bases). Germline CDR1 is ENHRY and CDR2 is SYGVKD. The CDR3 covers 15 residues. In DNA form, the CDR3 reads TGTGCCACCAGTGAGTTTGGGGGAATTGGAAACACCATATATTTT. Protein product: CATSEFGGIGNTIYF.

This clone was detected a few times. The CDR3 DNA sequence: TGTGCCAGAAGTTTCCGACTAGCGGGAGGACCCTACGAGCAGTACTTC. Protein: CARSFRLAGGPYEQYF. The chain combines TRBV5-3 with TRBJ2-7; 13 bases match TRBD2. TRBV5-3 qualifies as an ORF whose function is uncertain. The J segment lost 2 bases and the V segment lost 5 bases, leaving 7 bases of the junction unmatched. The CDR3 runs to 16 residues.

This chain joins TRBV29-1 and TRBJ1-1; D is ambiguous. There are 13 residues in the CDR3. Germline values: CDR1 SQVTM, CDR2 ANQGSEA. Trimming pared 7 bases from V and 12 bases from J, leaving 24 bases between. The CDR3 sequence is CSATGNLEGRTFF. The CDR3 nucleotides read TGCAGCGCAACTGGGAACTTGGAGGGTCGGACTTTCTTT.